This T cell receptor (beta chain) was recovered during a study of blood T cell repertoires in COVID-19. Overall study context: COVID-19 samples from acute and convalescent phases originated in the United States, Italy and Spain. Nucleic acid was either cDNA or gDNA, and it came from T cells, B-cell-depleted T cells, or PBMCs.

V was pared by 8 bases and J by 0 bases, with 16 bases between. CDR3 length: 15 residues. Germline CDR1 is PRHDT and CDR2 is FYEKMQ (reference sequence). Those enrolled in Seattle joined during active infection and were followed longitudinally afterward. In the authors' methods: Reference gene primer amplification gave estimated nucleated cell counts. The data were produced by immunoSEQ multiplex PCR, yet TCRdb's version contains in-frame clones alone and is incomplete. That table furnishes V, J and clone size, whereas the DNA furnished D and trimming. The table has 250,000 to 400,000 clones, approximately 88% seen once.

What was sequenced was peripheral blood. V gene TRBV13 combines with J gene TRBJ1-1; D unclear. This clonotype was obtained from a woman between 25 and 40 years old with COVID-19, enrolled during active disease. The DNA for the CDR3 is TGTGCCAGCCTAAAGTATACTTATATGAACACTGAAGCTTTCTTT. This encodes CASLKYTYMNTEAFF.